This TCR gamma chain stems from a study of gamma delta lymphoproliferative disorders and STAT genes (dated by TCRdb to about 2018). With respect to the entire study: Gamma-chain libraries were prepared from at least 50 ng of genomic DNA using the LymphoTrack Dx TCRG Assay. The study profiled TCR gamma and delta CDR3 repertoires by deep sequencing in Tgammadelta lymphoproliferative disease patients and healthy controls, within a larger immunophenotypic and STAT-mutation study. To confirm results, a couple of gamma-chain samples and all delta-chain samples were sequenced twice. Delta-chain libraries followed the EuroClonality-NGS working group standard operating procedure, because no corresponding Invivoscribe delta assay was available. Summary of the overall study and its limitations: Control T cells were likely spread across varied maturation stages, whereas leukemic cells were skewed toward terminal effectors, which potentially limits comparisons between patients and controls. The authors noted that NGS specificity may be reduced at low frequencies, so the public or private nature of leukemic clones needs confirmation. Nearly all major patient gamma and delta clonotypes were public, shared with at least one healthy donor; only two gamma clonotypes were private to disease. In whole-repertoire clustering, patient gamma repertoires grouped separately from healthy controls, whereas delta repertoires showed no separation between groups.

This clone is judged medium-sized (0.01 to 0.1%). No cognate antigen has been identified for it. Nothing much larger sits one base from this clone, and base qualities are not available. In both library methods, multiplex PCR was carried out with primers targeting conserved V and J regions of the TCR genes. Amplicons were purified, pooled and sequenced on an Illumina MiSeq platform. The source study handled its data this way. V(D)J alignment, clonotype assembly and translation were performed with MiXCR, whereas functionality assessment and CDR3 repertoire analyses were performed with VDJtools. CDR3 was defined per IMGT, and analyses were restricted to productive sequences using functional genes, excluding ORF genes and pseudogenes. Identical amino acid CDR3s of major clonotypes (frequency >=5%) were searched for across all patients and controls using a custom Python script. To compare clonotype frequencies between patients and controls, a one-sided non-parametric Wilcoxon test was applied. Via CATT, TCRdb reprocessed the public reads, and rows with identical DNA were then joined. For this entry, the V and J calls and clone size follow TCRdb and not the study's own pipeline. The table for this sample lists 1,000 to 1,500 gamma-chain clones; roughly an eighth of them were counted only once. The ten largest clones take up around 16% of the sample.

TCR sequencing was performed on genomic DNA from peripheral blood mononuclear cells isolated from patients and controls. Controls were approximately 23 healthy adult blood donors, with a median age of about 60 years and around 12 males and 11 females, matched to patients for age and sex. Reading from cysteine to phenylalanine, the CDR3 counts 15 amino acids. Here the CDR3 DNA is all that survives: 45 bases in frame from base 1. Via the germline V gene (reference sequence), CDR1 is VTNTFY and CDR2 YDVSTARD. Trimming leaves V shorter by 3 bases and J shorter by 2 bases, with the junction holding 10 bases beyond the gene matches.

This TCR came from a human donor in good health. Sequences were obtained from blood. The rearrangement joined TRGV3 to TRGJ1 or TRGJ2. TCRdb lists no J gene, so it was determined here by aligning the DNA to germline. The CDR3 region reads CATWDSGTDYYKKLF. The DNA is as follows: TGTGCCACCTGGGACTCCGGAACCGATTATTATAAGAAACTCTTT.